The 24 T cell receptor beta chains listed next were all sequenced from one sample in a study of blood T cells in healthy people across ages. Primed by a sample-barcoded 5' primer and a J-beta primer mix, a second PCR proceeded for about 7 to 11 cycles. TCRdb recomputed calls from the 5' RACE reads with MiXCR, one row per CDR3 protein. This sample carries about 1,400,000 distinct CDR3 sequences, around 55% of them seen once, and the ten largest clones take over 5.5%. The sequencing sample was made of blood. The receptors stem from a man younger than 35 in good health.

Many counts were recorded for this clonotype. The chain links TRBV29-1 to TRBJ2-7, with TRBD1 matching over 8 bases. This CDR3 contains 12 residues. Looked up from germline, CDR1 is SQVTM and CDR2 is ANQGSEA. V lost 4 bases, J lost 3 bases, and 2 bases stayed unmatched. CDR3 in DNA: TGCAGCGTTGTCGGACAGGGCTACGAGCAGTACTTC. Its protein is CSVVGQGYEQYF.

The rearrangement links TRBV29-1 to TRBJ2-3, with a tentative D call TRBD2 (5 bases). The length of the CDR3 is 13 residues. Germline CDR1 reads SQVTM; CDR2 reads ANQGSEA. The V end was cut by 3 bases, the J end by 2 bases, with 9 bases between. The DNA for the CDR3 is TGCAGCGTTGATTGGGGAGTCACAGATACGCAGTATTTT. This encodes CSVDWGVTDTQYF.

This clonotype was seen more than once but under ten times. V and J are TRBV12-3 or TRBV12-4 and TRBJ2-1; weak D call: TRBD2 (6 bases). This CDR3 is 14 amino acids long. Trimming removed 6 bases from V and 8 bases from J, with 17 bases in between. Here the CDR3 reads CASSPSMPGDEQFF. The CDR3 DNA reads as TGTGCCAGCAGCCCTAGTATGCCGGGGGATGAGCAGTTCTTC.

The chain combines TRBV7-9 with TRBJ2-4, with 10 nucleotides matching TRBD1. The J call is uncertain, as TRBJ2-5 better fits the DNA end. This CDR3 is built from 16 residues. Germline CDR1 reads SEHNR; CDR2 reads FQNEAQ (reference sequence). Written as DNA, the CDR3 is TGTGCCAGCAGCTACCAATTGGGACAGGGGTTGGAGACCCAGTACTTC. Its protein product is CASSYQLGQGLETQYF.

The genes are TRBV12-3 or TRBV12-4 and TRBJ2-3; 9 bases are a match to TRBD2. V shed 3 bases and J 5 bases; nucleotides not matched to a gene: 6. This CDR3 region has 15 residues. This CDR3 is CASSFGGGDEDTQYF. The CDR3 DNA reads as TGTGCCAGCAGTTTCGGCGGGGGGGACGAAGATACGCAGTATTTT.

The rearrangement joins TRBV25-1 to TRBJ1-1; 10 bases match TRBD1. This CDR3 contains 18 residues. The V gene end was trimmed by 0 bases and the J gene end by 1 base; junction bases not matched to a gene: 8. Germline CDR1 is MGHDK and CDR2 is SYGVNS. The CDR3 nucleotides read TGTGCCAGCAGTGAATATATTCGAGGGACAGGGGCGAACACTGAAGCTTTCTTT. Residues: CASSEYIRGTGANTEAFF.

This chain connects TRBV29-1 to TRBJ2-7; TRBD1 or TRBD2 may be the D gene (6 bases each). With 7 bases removed from V and 6 bases from J, the gap between germline ends came to 16 bases. There are 12 residues in the CDR3. CDR1 and CDR2 (germline): SQVTM, ANQGSEA. Here the CDR3 reads CSAGASPSEQYF. The CDR3 DNA follows: TGCAGCGCGGGGGCATCCCCTTCCGAGCAGTACTTC.

This sequence joins TRBV14 and TRBJ2-7; D gene ambiguous. Germline values: CDR1 SGHDN, CDR2 FVKESK. There are 13 residues in the CDR3. V was cut by 3 bases and J by 1 base, with 7 bases left in between. CDR3 region: CASSHIPSYEQYF. CDR3 bases: TGTGCCAGCAGCCATATACCTTCCTACGAGCAGTACTTC.

This chain joins TRBV7-8 and TRBJ2-1; 11 nucleotides align to TRBD1. The V and J ends lost 7 bases and 7 bases, in that order; junction bases with no gene match: 9. Germline V gene lookup returns CDR1 SGHVS and CDR2 FQNEAQ. This CDR3 spans 15 amino acids. This CDR3 reads CASNSRDRGWNEQFF. Written as DNA, the CDR3 is TGTGCCAGCAACAGCAGGGACAGGGGGTGGAATGAGCAGTTCTTC. Variable domain in full (rest from reference TRBV7-8 and TRBJ2-1): GAGVSQSPRYKVAKRGQDVALRCDPISGHVSLFWYQQALGQGPEFLTYFQNEAQLDKSGLPSDRFFAERPEGSVSTLKIQRTQQEDSAVYLCASNSRDRGWNEQFFGPGTRLTVL.

In nucleotides, the CDR3 is TGTGCCAGCAGTTTTCAGTCCCACAATGAGCAGTTCTTC. Amino acids: CASSFQSHNEQFF. The chain combines TRBV12-3 or TRBV12-4 with TRBJ2-1, with D unclear. This CDR3 comprises 13 residues. Trimming stripped 3 bases from V and 5 bases from J, with 8 bases between.

This clonotype was detected only once. CDR3 protein: CASSLLGTGGEQYF. The CDR3 DNA is TGTGCCAGCAGTTTACTTGGGACAGGGGGCGAGCAGTACTTC. This chain joins TRBV27 and TRBJ2-7, with TRBD1 identical over 11 bases. Germline assignment: CDR1 MNHEY and CDR2 SMNVEV (reference sequence). Losses at the gene ends were 2 bases for V and 6 bases for J; bases not matched to a gene: 3. The CDR3 is 14 residues long.

This clonotype was observed once. The chain links TRBV28 to TRBJ2-1; tentative D call: TRBD2 (6 bases). Germline CDR1 and CDR2: MDHEN and SYDVKM. The length of the CDR3 is 16 residues. V was cut by 2 bases and J by 13 bases, with 24 bases left in between. The CDR3 DNA follows: TGTGCCAGCAGTTTAATTAAGGGAGGCCGGATGGAGACCCAGTTCTTC. This translates into CASSLIKGGRMETQFF.

Details on this clonotype: The junction shows a germline mismatch at one end, possibly a read error. V and J are TRBV29-1 and TRBJ2-7, with D unclear. Germline values: CDR1 SQVTM, CDR2 ANQGSEA. The CDR3 covers 13 residues. CDR3: CGVRSAASYEQYF. CDR3 sequence (DNA): TGCGGCGTTAGGAGTGCAGCATCCTACGAGCAGTACTTC.

The V gene is TRBV25-1, the J gene TRBJ2-1, with TRBD1 matching over 7 bases. Losses at the gene ends were 2 bases for V and 6 bases for J; bases not matched to a gene: 10. CDR1 and CDR2 (germline): MGHDK, SYGVNS. The CDR3 runs 16 residues. The CDR3 here is CASSEGKGALPNEQFF. Written as DNA, the CDR3 is TGTGCCAGCAGTGAAGGGAAGGGGGCGCTCCCCAATGAGCAGTTCTTC.

This clonotype occurred a few times. The chain is built from TRBV2 and TRBJ2-1; D gene ambiguous. V was pared by 6 bases and J by 0 bases, with 12 bases between. The CDR3 covers 15 residues. The germline V gene encodes CDR1 SNHLY and CDR2 FYNNEI. The CDR3 DNA reads TGTGCCAGCAGACCACGATTGAGCTCCTACAATGAGCAGTTCTTC. Translated, it gives CASRPRLSSYNEQFF.

J is TRBJ2-1 and V is TRBV29-1, with D perhaps TRBD1 (5 bases). Trimming cost V 7 bases and J 11 bases, with 15 bases left between them. Germline V lookup: CDR1 SQVTM, CDR2 ANQGSEA. The CDR3 consists of 11 residues. CDR3 region: CSADSEAKQFF. The CDR3 DNA reads as TGCAGCGCCGACAGCGAGGCTAAGCAGTTCTTC.

J is TRBJ2-7 and V is TRBV27; TRBD1 matches at 7 bases. The V gene end was trimmed by 3 bases and the J gene end by 6 bases; junction bases not matched to a gene: 5. CDR3 length: 13 residues. The germline V gene has CDR1 MNHEY and CDR2 SMNVEV (reference sequence). The CDR3 protein is CASSFGTGAEQYF. The CDR3 coding sequence is TGTGCCAGCAGTTTCGGTACAGGGGCCGAGCAGTACTTC.

This clonotype was observed at least ten times. J is TRBJ2-3 and V is TRBV29-1; D not resolved. Germline-derived CDR1 and CDR2 are SQVTM and ANQGSEA. Trimming stripped 0 bases from V and 10 bases from J, with 14 bases between. The CDR3 covers 13 residues. CDR3 sequence reads: CSVEDPLGYSQYF. The CDR3 DNA reads TGCAGCGTTGAAGATCCGTTGGGTTATTCGCAGTATTTT.

The gene calls are TRBV6-5 and TRBJ2-2; D might be TRBD2 (5 bases). Germline V lookup: CDR1 MNHEY, CDR2 SVGAGI. CDR3 length: 13 residues. Trimming removed 8 bases at V and 1 base at J, with 8 bases between. The CDR3 nucleotides are TGTGCCAGCTGCCGGGAGAACACCGGGGAGCTGTTTTTT. Its protein is CASCRENTGELFF.

The V and J genes are TRBV25-1 and TRBJ1-4; D uncertain. Trimming took 1 base from V and 5 from J, leaving 11 bases between them. Germline CDR1 MGHDK, CDR2 SYGVNS. This CDR3 spans 15 amino acids. The CDR3 sequence: CASSEWADANEKLFF. CDR3 DNA: TGTGCCAGCAGTGAATGGGCCGATGCGAATGAAAAACTGTTTTTT.

This rearrangement joins TRBV12-3 or TRBV12-4 to TRBJ2-7, with TRBD1 matching 7 bases. The junction had 13 bases not matched to a gene; V was cut back by 3 bases and J by 2 bases. CDR3 length: 17 residues. The CDR3 loop reads CASSFKFETGMAYEQYF. DNA of the CDR3: TGTGCCAGCAGTTTTAAGTTCGAGACAGGGATGGCCTACGAGCAGTACTTC.

The rearrangement joins TRBV29-1 to TRBJ2-3; D remains unclear. The CDR3 covers 13 residues. The ends were cut back, 0 bases at V and 4 bases at J, with 8 bases in the middle. Germline lookup yields CDR1 SQVTM and CDR2 ANQGSEA. CDR3 in amino acids: CSVEEGTPDTQYF. CDR3 coding DNA: TGCAGCGTTGAAGAGGGCACCCCAGATACGCAGTATTTT.

This clonotype appeared a few times. This chain joins TRBV2 and TRBJ1-2, with D hard to call. Germline V gene data show CDR1 as SNHLY and CDR2 as FYNNEI. V lost 6 bases and J lost 2, with 10 bases in between. CDR3 size: 13 residues. CDR3 sequence: CASRGSGNYGYTF. The CDR3 nucleotides are TGTGCCAGCAGGGGGTCGGGGAACTATGGCTACACCTTC.

A single count supports this clonotype. This chain links TRBV12-3 or TRBV12-4 with TRBJ2-3; unclear D gene. Trimming pared 3 bases from V and 6 bases from J, leaving 13 bases between. This CDR3 is built from 14 residues. CDR3 bases: TGTGCCAGCAGTTTTTACAGCCCCACGGATACGCAGTATTTT. This sequence encodes CASSFYSPTDTQYF.